This T cell receptor beta chain derives from a study of T cell responses to AZD1222 COVID-19 vaccine. Findings and caveats of the study: Two doses of AZD1222 preceded a rise in Spike-specific TCR breadth and depth. Variant regions that are unmutated are reportedly the target of nearly half of spike-specific TCRs. Among AZD1222 vaccinees, only five to seven were seropositive at baseline.

This CDR3 contains 14 residues. J lost 3 bases, V lost 4 bases, and 4 bases had no gene match. Germline values: CDR1 SGHRS, CDR2 YFSETQ. About this clone itself: Its matching antigen is unknown.

Profiling relied on immunoSEQ multiplex PCR, and the TCRdb table lists in-frame clones only, not all of them. The sample gives 140,000 to 150,000 clones, 93% of which show up once; 10% to 15% is in the top ten. V is TRBV5-1 and J is TRBJ2-7; TRBD2 matches 10 bases. Sequenced here: peripheral blood, sampled after recovery from COVID-19. This TCR derives from an adult who had recovered from COVID-19. The CDR3 DNA sequence: TGCGCCAGCAGCCCCGGACTAGCGGTCTACGAGCAGTACTTC. Its protein product is CASSPGLAVYEQYF.